Following are 21 T cell receptor beta chains from one sample sequenced in a study of OX40 agonist ivuxolimab in advanced cancers. The data were produced by immunoSEQ multiplex PCR, yet TCRdb's version contains in-frame clones alone and is incomplete. The repertoire includes more than 30,000 clones, 65% to 80% of them detected once, and around 10% sits in the top ten. Sequencing used CD4+ or CD8+ T cells sorted from blood, obtained in a trial of the OX40 agonist ivuxolimab. The receptors were sampled from an adult with an advanced solid tumor such as melanoma, head and neck, liver or kidney cancer.

This sequence joins TRBV6-1 and TRBJ1-6; D unresolved. The CDR3 is made up of 13 amino acids. Germline loops: CDR1 MNHNS, CDR2 SASEGT. The ends were cut back, 8 bases at V and 5 bases at J, with 10 bases in the middle. The CDR3 region is CASSKTNNSPLHF. In DNA form, the CDR3 reads TGTGCCAGCTCAAAAACCAATAATTCACCCCTCCACTTT.

The CDR3 DNA is TGTGCCAGCAGTTTTAAGGCGAACTATGGCTACACCTTC. Translation: CASSFKANYGYTF. V is TRBV28 and J is TRBJ1-2; D not resolved. V was clipped by 3 bases and J by 2 bases, with 7 bases between them. CDR3 length: 13 amino acids. In germline, CDR1 is MDHEN, CDR2 SYDVKM.

The chain uses TRBV7-3 and TRBJ2-1; D not resolved. Trimming stripped 2 bases from V and 7 bases from J, with 9 bases between. The CDR3 is made up of 13 amino acids. CDR1 is SGHTA and CDR2 is FQGTGA in the germline V gene. CDR3 nucleotides: TGTGCCAGCAGCTTATCCGGAGAAAATGAGCAGTTCTTC. Translated, it gives CASSLSGENEQFF.

J is TRBJ2-2 and V is TRBV10-2; D uncertain. Germline CDR1 is WSHSY and CDR2 is SAAADI. V was trimmed by 4 bases and J by 1 base, leaving 4 bases between them. This CDR3 contains 13 residues. The CDR3 reads CASSAKNTGELFF. CDR3 coding DNA: TGCGCCAGCAGTGCGAAGAACACCGGGGAGCTGTTTTTT.

The CDR3 nucleotides read TGTGCCACCAGCAGGGGTGGGGGGTACGGCTACACCTTC. Residues: CATSRGGGYGYTF. The J gene is TRBJ1-2, the V gene TRBV15; a weak D match, TRBD1 (5 bases). V lost 3 bases to trimming and J lost 8 bases, with 13 bases between them. The CDR3 has 13 residues. Germline-derived CDR1 and CDR2 are LNHNV and YYDKDF (reference sequence).

This clone has only a few counts. J is TRBJ1-5 and V is TRBV28; TRBD1 aligns across 7 bases. Germline loops: CDR1 MDHEN, CDR2 SYDVKM. V lost 9 bases to trimming and J lost 9 bases; unmatched junction nucleotides: 8. CDR3 length: 12 amino acids. CDR3 coding DNA: TGTGCCAGTATACAGGGGAGGGGGCCCCAGCATTTT. Amino acids: CASIQGRGPQHF.

This sequence joins TRBV12-5 and TRBJ1-1; D is perhaps TRBD1 (6 bases). Germline CDR1 is LGHNT and CDR2 is FRNRAP. The CDR3 sequence is 17 residues long. Between the trimmed V and J ends, which lost 1 base and 0 bases, there was a span of 15 bases. The CDR3 here is CASGLDRGAGMNTEAFF. CDR3 DNA: TGTGCTAGTGGTTTGGATCGGGGGGCCGGGATGAACACTGAAGCTTTCTTT.

V and J are TRBV6-5 and TRBJ2-1; maybe TRBD2 (5 bases). This CDR3 spans 13 amino acids. Germline V lookup: CDR1 MNHEY, CDR2 SVGAGI. Trimming took off 5 bases at V and 8 bases at J, with 13 bases between the two ends. The CDR3 sequence is CASSRAPRDEQFF. For the CDR3, the DNA is TGTGCCAGCAGTAGGGCCCCGCGGGATGAGCAGTTCTTC.

This clone turned up a few times. J is TRBJ2-1 and V is TRBV6-5; D is possibly TRBD2 (5 bases). V lost 4 bases to trimming and J lost 15 bases, with 19 bases between them. The CDR3 has 13 amino acids. Per germline, CDR1 MNHEY and CDR2 SVGAGI. This CDR3 is CASSSLLAQLLFF. DNA for the CDR3: TGTGCCAGCAGTTCCCTCCTAGCCCAACTACTGTTCTTC.

A single count supports this clone. The chain joins TRBV7-9 to TRBJ2-5; TRBD2 is a possible D gene (6 bases). The end of the DNA fits TRBJ2-7 better, so the J call may be wrong. This CDR3 has 16 residues. The germline CDR1 and CDR2 sequences are SEHNR and FQNEAQ (reference sequence). CDR3 coding DNA: TGTGCCAGCAGCTTAGCGCGGGGCGAGAGCTCCTACGAGCAGTACTTC. This translates into CASSLARGESSYEQYF.

The V and J genes are TRBV6-6 and TRBJ1-4; no firm D call. The V end lost 0 bases, the J end lost 7 bases, and 9 bases lay between the germline ends. Looked up from germline, CDR1 is MNHNY and CDR2 is SVGAGI (reference sequence). The CDR3 has 14 residues. The CDR3 bases are TGTGCCAGCAGTTACTCGGGTGGAGGTGAAAAACTGTTTTTT. As protein: CASSYSGGGEKLFF.

As regards this clone: The sample has other DNA sequences that encode this CDR3 too. The chain recombines TRBV9 with TRBJ1-5, with a weak D call TRBD1 (5 bases). The V gene's germline CDR1 is SGDLS and CDR2 YYNGEE. The CDR3 has 15 residues. Trimming cost V 0 bases and J 4 bases, with 11 bases left between them. The CDR3 spells CASSVGGGRNQPQHF. The CDR3 nucleotides are TGTGCCAGCAGCGTAGGCGGGGGACGGAATCAGCCCCAGCATTTT.

This clone was observed once. CDR3 coding DNA: TGCGCCAGCAGCGCCGGACAGGGGATCGGCGGCTACACCTTC. Its protein is CASSAGQGIGGYTF. V usage is TRBV5-1 and J usage is TRBJ1-2, with TRBD1 matching over 9 bases. Germline V lookup: CDR1 SGHRS, CDR2 YFSETQ. V trimming: 4 bases; J trimming: 8 bases; junction bases outside the gene matches: 9. The CDR3 covers 14 residues. The variable domain in full, completed from reference TRBV5-1 and TRBJ1-2, reads KAGVTQTPRYLIKTRGQQVTLSCSPISGHRSVSWYQQTPGQGLQFLFEYFSETQRNKGNFPGRFSGRQFSNSRSEMNVSTLELGDSALYLCASSAGQGIGGYTFGSGTRLTVV.

The CDR3 spells CASSSLGAGGGDTQYF. CDR3 in DNA: TGTGCCAGCAGTTCCCTCGGGGCGGGGGGCGGAGATACGCAGTATTTT. The chain joins TRBV28 to TRBJ2-3; 8 bases fit TRBD2. The length of the CDR3 is 16 residues. CDR1 and CDR2 from the germline V gene are MDHEN and SYDVKM. V dropped 4 bases and J dropped 5; count of bases not matched to a gene: 11.

The CDR3 nucleotides read TGTGCCAGCAGTCAACAGGGGTTCAGTGAAAAACTGTTTTTT. It yields the protein CASSQQGFSEKLFF. The rearrangement joins TRBV27 to TRBJ1-4; 7 nucleotides align to TRBD1. The CDR3 loop spans 14 amino acids. The germline V gene has CDR1 MNHEY and CDR2 SMNVEV (reference sequence). Trimming took 5 bases from V and 7 from J; bases not matched to a gene: 7.

The J gene is TRBJ2-1, the V gene TRBV30; the D gene is possibly TRBD2 (6 bases). The CDR3 runs 16 residues. The germline V gene has CDR1 GTSNPN and CDR2 SVGIG (reference sequence). Deletions cut 7 bases from V and 0 bases from J, with 19 bases between. The CDR3 sequence is CAFRSTSFISYNEQFF. CDR3 coding DNA: TGTGCCTTTCGCTCCACTAGCTTTATCTCCTACAATGAGCAGTTCTTC.

The V gene is TRBV11-2, the J gene TRBJ1-5, with no clear D. Germline loops: CDR1 SGHAT, CDR2 FQNNGV. Trimming shortened V by 2 bases and J by 4 bases, and 6 bases separated the two germline ends. The CDR3 runs to 13 residues. CDR3: CASSLTRNQPQHF. The CDR3, as DNA: TGTGCCAGCAGCTTAACCCGAAATCAGCCCCAGCATTTT.

The J gene is TRBJ1-2, the V gene TRBV5-1; TRBD1 matches 8 bases. The V segment lost 1 base and the J segment 0 bases; nucleotides outside the gene matches: 17. The length of the CDR3 is 20 residues. CDR1 and CDR2 from the germline V gene are SGHRS and YFSETQ. CDR3 nucleotide sequence: TGCGCCAGCAGCTTGACCGGGACAGGACCGAGAAGATTTACTAACTATGGCTACACCTTC. Translation gives CASSLTGTGPRRFTNYGYTF.

The table lists this clone with a few counts. This sequence joins TRBV12-5 and TRBJ2-3; 8 nucleotides agree with TRBD2. The CDR3 sequence is 13 residues long. After removal of 8 bases from V and 3 bases from J, the junction contained 4 bases not matched to a gene. Germline V gives CDR1 LGHNT, CDR2 FRNRAP. In DNA, the CDR3 is TGTGCTAGTAGCGCTAGCGGGACAGATACGCAGTATTTT. This gives the protein CASSASGTDTQYF.

This chain joins TRBV5-5 and TRBJ2-3; D may match TRBD1 or TRBD2 (5 bases each). The CDR3 length is 13 residues. The V end lost 0 bases, the J end lost 13 bases, and 15 bases lay between the germline ends. The V gene's germline CDR1 is SGHKS and CDR2 YYEKEE (reference sequence). CDR3 nucleotides: TGTGCCAGCAGCTTGGATACGGGACCCTCGGAGTATTTT. It codes for CASSLDTGPSEYF. Together with reference TRBV5-5 and TRBJ2-3, the CDR3 gives the full variable domain: DAGVTQSPTHLIKTRGQQVTLRCSPISGHKSVSWYQQVLGQGPQFIFQYYEKEERGRGNFPDRFSARQFPNYSSELNVNALLLGDSALYLCASSLDTGPSEYFGPGTRLTVL.

The chain joins TRBV2 to TRBJ2-1; D gene unclear. The V gene's germline CDR1 is SNHLY and CDR2 FYNNEI. The CDR3 is 15 residues long. V was shortened by 3 bases and J by 9 bases, with 18 bases between the two germline ends. The CDR3 is CASSELGWLAAEQFF. DNA of the CDR3: TGTGCCAGCAGTGAGCTCGGGTGGCTGGCCGCTGAGCAGTTCTTC.